What follows are 6 T cell receptor beta chains derived from one specimen sequenced in a study of T cell changes during pregnancy in multiple sclerosis. The data were produced by immunoSEQ multiplex PCR, yet TCRdb's version contains in-frame clones alone and is incomplete. Altogether 58,000 or so clones are present, roughly 90% being singletons, with the ten largest covering about 1.7%. The specimen was peripheral blood, collected after pregnancy. The origin of the receptors is a female donor with multiple sclerosis, enrolled in a pregnancy study.

This clone has a single count. The J gene is TRBJ2-5, the V gene TRBV6-1; D may be TRBD1 (6 bases). Germline CDR1 and CDR2: MNHNS and SASEGT. The CDR3 covers 13 residues. V dropped 6 bases and J dropped 5 bases, with 13 bases sitting between them. CDR3 amino acids: CASRDAGVETQYF. The CDR3 DNA reads TGTGCCAGCAGAGACGCAGGGGTGGAGACCCAGTACTTC.

The rearrangement joins TRBV2 to TRBJ2-1, with 7 nucleotides matching TRBD2. This CDR3 region has 16 residues. CDR1 and CDR2 from the germline V gene are SNHLY and FYNNEI. Trimming cost V 6 bases and J 0 bases; bases outside gene matches: 8. This chain's CDR3 is CASRVLATTSYNEQFF. The CDR3 region has the DNA TGTGCCAGCAGAGTACTAGCGACAACCTCCTACAATGAGCAGTTCTTC.

This clone was seen only a few times. CDR3 in DNA: TGTGCCAGCAGGCGCCCCAAGGGAGGCTACACCGGGGAGCTGTTTTTT. Protein sequence: CASRRPKGGYTGELFF. V is TRBV2 and J is TRBJ2-2, with a possible D match to TRBD2 (6 bases). V was shortened by 6 bases and J by 3 bases, with 17 bases between the two germline ends. Germline lookup yields CDR1 SNHLY and CDR2 FYNNEI. CDR3 length equals 16 residues.

This rearrangement joins TRBV14 to TRBJ2-5, with TRBD2 identical over 9 bases. The CDR3 is made up of 15 amino acids. Germline V lookup: CDR1 SGHDN, CDR2 FVKESK. V was clipped by 1 base and J by 4 bases; unmatched bases: 4. The CDR3 protein is CASSQGRGGPETQYF. CDR3 coding DNA: TGTGCCAGCAGCCAAGGGCGGGGGGGCCCAGAGACCCAGTACTTC.

This rearrangement joins TRBV19 to TRBJ1-6; TRBD1 is a possible D gene (6 bases). This CDR3 is 16 amino acids long. Trimming pared 4 bases from V and 5 bases from J, leaving 15 bases between. Germline V gene sequence: CDR1 LNHDA, CDR2 SQIVND (reference sequence). This chain's CDR3 is CASSTREGGDNSPLHF. The DNA of the CDR3 is TGTGCCAGTAGTACCAGGGAGGGGGGTGATAATTCACCCCTCCACTTT.

The gene calls are TRBV19 and TRBJ2-7; 8 bases line up with TRBD1. Unmatched junction bases numbered 7, after V lost 3 bases and J lost 3 bases. The CDR3 consists of 15 residues. CDR1 and CDR2 (germline): LNHDA, SQIVND (reference sequence). The CDR3 sequence: CASSIGGTGVYEQYF. In DNA, the CDR3 is TGTGCCAGTAGTATCGGCGGGACAGGAGTCTACGAGCAGTACTTC.